This TCR beta chain is drawn from a study of T cells in Graves' hyperthyroidism and ophthalmopathy. At the level of the study: Prior to any treatment, at the point of initial diagnosis, peripheral blood was collected.

The V and J ends lost 6 bases and 9 bases, in that order; junction bases with no gene match: 8. The germline gives CDR1 LNHDA, CDR2 SQIVND (reference sequence). The CDR3 consists of 15 residues. TCR beta CDR3 sequences were amplified from RNA transcripts. The HTBI primer set served for first-round RT-PCR of the TCR CDR3. Via MiXCR, TCRdb re-called the multiplex PCR reads, giving one row per CDR3 protein. The data contain 390,000 or so distinct CDR3 sequences, approximately 14% of them singletons. This clonotype turned up a few times. The V call is TRBV19, the J call TRBJ1-6, with 10 bases matching TRBD1. The sample was blood. This TCR derives from a man between 18 and 29 years old with Graves' ophthalmopathy. CDR3 coding DNA: TGTGCCAGTAGCCCGACAGGGGGCGAAGGTTCACCCCTCCACTTT. The encoded protein is CASSPTGGEGSPLHF.